The clone carrying this T cell receptor beta chain counts as large. Its specificity is not known. Trimming took off 2 bases at V and 6 bases at J, with 10 bases between the two ends. Germline V CDR1 and CDR2: MNHEY, SVGAGI. This CDR3 contains 13 residues. These data come from a study of cytomegalovirus exposure and HLA in healthy donors. Both 60 Vbeta primers and 13 Jbeta primers went into the PCR. Produced via immunoSEQ multiplex PCR; TCRdb's table is partial and in-frame only. The sample records 150,000 to 200,000 clones, about 80% being singletons. Points from the study as a whole: Under in vitro conditions, three CMV-associated chains were confirmed as specific for CMV antigens. For presence/absence analyses, sequencing depth was assumed to be roughly uniform across donors. It was only CMV serostatus that was available as immune exposure information. Diagnosis of cytomegalovirus status made by the classifier reportedly showed high specificity and sensitivity.

This clonotype was sampled from a woman younger than 35 in good health and CMV-seropositive. Sequencing was done on a sample of PBMCs. The J gene is TRBJ1-1, the V gene TRBV6-5; maybe TRBD1 (5 bases). The CDR3 DNA is TGTGCCAGCAGTTACCAGGGTGGGGCTGAAGCTTTCTTT. As protein: CASSYQGGAEAFF.